A selection of T cell receptor beta chains follows, all from one sample in a study of T-cell reconstitution after alpha-beta-depleted transplantation in children. One entry per CDR3 protein results from TCRdb running MiXCR on the PCR reads. The sample includes around 78,000 distinct CDR3 sequences, 7.3% of them seen just once. This specimen was PBMCs from the stem cell graft donor, taken from the stem cell graft. These receptors came from a human donor who donated a stem cell graft to a child with acute lymphoblastic leukemia. The CDR3 runs from the conserved cysteine through the conserved F or W. D genes are given only for firm matches. Size is omitted from some rows. Given values are once, few, many or a class for expanded clones.

V gene: TRBV7-2
clone size: many
D gene: NA
J gene: TRBJ2-2
CDR3 DNA: TGTGCCAGCAGCTTAGTTCTCGGCACCGGGGAGCTGTTTTTT
CDR3 protein: CASSLVLGTGELFF

V gene: TRBV3-1
clone size: many
D gene: NA
J gene: TRBJ2-1
CDR3 DNA: TGTGCCAGCAGCCAAGCCGTCTCCAATGAGCAGTTCTTC
CDR3 protein: CASSQAVSNEQFF

V gene: TRBV12-3/TRBV12-4
clone size: many
D gene: NA
J gene: TRBJ2-1
CDR3 DNA: TGTGCCAGCACACAGAGGTACAATGAGCAGTTCTTC
CDR3 protein: CASTQRYNEQFF

V gene: TRBV4-2
clone size: many
D gene: TRBD1
J gene: TRBJ1-2
CDR3 DNA: TGTGCCAGCAGCCGTCAATCCGGGACAGGGTTATATGGCTACACCTTC
CDR3 protein: CASSRQSGTGLYGYTF

V gene: TRBV4-1
clone size: many
D gene: NA
J gene: TRBJ1-6
CDR3 DNA: TGCGCCAGCAGCCTCCTAGGAGGGTCCTATAATTCACCCCTCCACTTT
CDR3 protein: CASSLLGGSYNSPLHF

V gene: TRBV2
clone size: NA
D gene: NA
J gene: TRBJ1-1
CDR3 DNA: TGTGCCAGCATCGGGTTTACTGAAGCTTTCTTT
CDR3 protein: CASIGFTEAFF

V gene: TRBV6-5
clone size: many
D gene: NA
J gene: TRBJ1-6
CDR3 DNA: TGTGCCAGCAGTACCCCACGGACCCCAGGCGCCTCACCCCTCCACTTT
CDR3 protein: CASSTPRTPGASPLHF

V gene: TRBV5-1
clone size: many
D gene: NA
J gene: TRBJ2-7
CDR3 DNA: TGCGCCAGCAGCTTTGGATACACCTACGAGCAGTACTTC
CDR3 protein: CASSFGYTYEQYF

V gene: TRBV6-1
clone size: many
D gene: NA
J gene: TRBJ2-1
CDR3 DNA: TGTGCCAGCAGTGGGGGGACAGGGTGGATAGCGGGGACGAATGAGCAGTTCTTC
CDR3 protein: CASSGGTGWIAGTNEQFF

V gene: TRBV29-1
clone size: few
D gene: TRBD1
J gene: TRBJ1-2
CDR3 DNA: TGCAGCGCGGAAGACAGGGGTAGTACTGGCTACACCTTC
CDR3 protein: CSAEDRGSTGYTF

V gene: TRBV5-1
clone size: many
D gene: NA
J gene: TRBJ1-4
CDR3 DNA: TGCGCCAGCACGACAGGAGCCTCCTCAGGTGGTGAAAAACTGTTTTTT
CDR3 protein: CASTTGASSGGEKLFF

V gene: TRBV9
clone size: many
D gene: TRBD1
J gene: TRBJ1-3
CDR3 DNA: TGTGCCAGCAGCGTAGAGGACAGGGGGTCTGGAAACACCATATATTTT
CDR3 protein: CASSVEDRGSGNTIYF

V gene: TRBV6-5
clone size: few
D gene: NA
J gene: TRBJ2-1
CDR3 DNA: TGTGCCAGCAGTTGGCGGCTCCTTACCCTCAGCTCCTACAATGAGCAGTTCTTC
CDR3 protein: CASSWRLLTLSSYNEQFF

V gene: TRBV15
clone size: many
D gene: NA
J gene: TRBJ1-3
CDR3 DNA: TGTGCCACCAGCAGAGTTTCGGGGTATGGAAACACCATATATTTT
CDR3 protein: CATSRVSGYGNTIYF

V gene: TRBV5-6
clone size: NA
D gene: NA
J gene: TRBJ2-1
CDR3 DNA: TGTGCCAGCAGCGACAACTACAATGAGCAGTTCTTC
CDR3 protein: CASSDNYNEQFF

V gene: TRBV12-3/TRBV12-4
clone size: many
D gene: NA
J gene: TRBJ2-5
CDR3 DNA: TGTGCCAGCAGTTTGGAGTCCCATGGGACCCAGTACTTC
CDR3 protein: CASSLESHGTQYF

V gene: TRBV4-2
clone size: NA
D gene: NA
J gene: TRBJ2-5
CDR3 DNA: TGTGCCAGCACCCCCCAGCCCCAAGTGTACCAAGAGACCCAGTACTTC
CDR3 protein: CASTPQPQVYQETQYF

V gene: TRBV25-1
clone size: NA
D gene: NA
J gene: TRBJ1-6
CDR3 DNA: TGTGCCAGCAGAGACAGGTTAATGGATTCACCCCTCCACTTT
CDR3 protein: CASRDRLMDSPLHF

V gene: TRBV3-1
clone size: many
D gene: NA
J gene: TRBJ1-1
CDR3 DNA: TGTGCCAGCAGCCACTCGGACAGCAACACTGAAGCTTTCTTT
CDR3 protein: CASSHSDSNTEAFF

V gene: TRBV10-3
clone size: many
D gene: TRBD2
J gene: TRBJ2-2
CDR3 DNA: TGTGCCACCTTAGCGGGACGGGGGACCGGGGAGCTGTTTTTT
CDR3 protein: CATLAGRGTGELFF

V gene: TRBV3-1
clone size: many
D gene: NA
J gene: TRBJ1-2
CDR3 DNA: TGTGCCAGCAGCCAAGGGAGGACAGCTACCAACTATGGCTACACCTTC
CDR3 protein: CASSQGRTATNYGYTF

V gene: TRBV25-1
clone size: many
D gene: TRBD2
J gene: TRBJ2-3
CDR3 DNA: TGTGCCAGCAGTGGGACCGGGACTAGCCTCGATACGCAGTATTTT
CDR3 protein: CASSGTGTSLDTQYF

V gene: TRBV10-3
clone size: many
D gene: NA
J gene: TRBJ2-7
CDR3 DNA: TGTGCCATCAGTCGGGACACCACCTACGAGCAGTACTTC
CDR3 protein: CAISRDTTYEQYF

V gene: TRBV5-1
clone size: many
D gene: NA
J gene: TRBJ2-1
CDR3 DNA: TGCGCCAGCAGCTTGAAGTGGGGACTCTCCTACAATGAGCAGTTCTTC
CDR3 protein: CASSLKWGLSYNEQFF

V gene: TRBV20-1
clone size: few
D gene: NA
J gene: TRBJ2-7
CDR3 DNA: TGCAGTGCAAGGACACCCTCCTACGAGCAGTACTTC
CDR3 protein: CSARTPSYEQYF

V gene: TRBV29-1
clone size: many
D gene: NA
J gene: TRBJ1-1
CDR3 DNA: TGCAGCGTTGAGGGCAGGAACACTGAAGCTTTCTTT
CDR3 protein: CSVEGRNTEAFF

V gene: TRBV12-3/TRBV12-4
clone size: many
D gene: TRBD2
J gene: TRBJ2-1
CDR3 DNA: TGTGCCAGCACCTTGACTAGCGGGAGTCGGAATGAGCAGTTCTTC
CDR3 protein: CASTLTSGSRNEQFF

V gene: TRBV3-1
clone size: many
D gene: NA
J gene: TRBJ1-2
CDR3 DNA: TGTGCCAGCAGCCCTGGTCCGAAGTATGGCTACACCTTC
CDR3 protein: CASSPGPKYGYTF

V gene: TRBV29-1
clone size: many
D gene: NA
J gene: TRBJ1-3
CDR3 DNA: TGCAGCGTTGTGGAGACAGGTGGAAACACCATATATTTT
CDR3 protein: CSVVETGGNTIYF

V gene: TRBV12-3/TRBV12-4
clone size: many
D gene: TRBD1
J gene: TRBJ1-2
CDR3 DNA: TGTGCCAGCAGTACCCGACAGGGGGCTGGCTACACCTTC
CDR3 protein: CASSTRQGAGYTF

V gene: TRBV3-1
clone size: many
D gene: NA
J gene: TRBJ1-6
CDR3 DNA: TGTGCCAGCAGCGCAACTGGCCAGGGAAAGTCACCCCTCCACTTT
CDR3 protein: CASSATGQGKSPLHF

V gene: TRBV12-3/TRBV12-4
clone size: many
D gene: NA
J gene: TRBJ2-5
CDR3 DNA: TGTGCCAGCAGTTTAGTGCAGGGGGAGACCCAGTACTTC
CDR3 protein: CASSLVQGETQYF

V gene: TRBV6-5
clone size: few
D gene: TRBD1
J gene: TRBJ1-1
CDR3 DNA: TGTGCCAGCAGTTTCGTAGGGGCAGGGGGCTCGGAAGCTTTCTTT
CDR3 protein: CASSFVGAGGSEAFF

V gene: TRBV4-1
clone size: many
D gene: NA
J gene: TRBJ2-7
CDR3 DNA: TGCGCCAGCAGCCAAGTAGTCAATGAGCTCTACGAGCAGTACTTC
CDR3 protein: CASSQVVNELYEQYF

V gene: TRBV6-2/TRBV6-3
clone size: NA
D gene: NA
J gene: TRBJ2-5
CDR3 DNA: TGTGCCAGCAGTCGTTTGGCAGGTATCCAAGAGACCCAGTACTTC
CDR3 protein: CASSRLAGIQETQYF

V gene: TRBV3-1
clone size: NA
D gene: NA
J gene: TRBJ1-2
CDR3 DNA: TGTGCCAGCAGCCAAGAGTTTTCCCCTCGATATGGCTACACCTTC
CDR3 protein: CASSQEFSPRYGYTF

V gene: TRBV18
clone size: many
D gene: NA
J gene: TRBJ1-5
CDR3 DNA: TGTGCCAGCTCCCCGGGGGGGGGAATTCAGCCCCAGCATTTT
CDR3 protein: CASSPGGGIQPQHF

V gene: TRBV5-1
clone size: many
D gene: TRBD1
J gene: TRBJ1-5
CDR3 DNA: TGCGCCAGCAGCTTGCCCCTAAATAGACAGGGGGCTGACAATCAGCCCCAGCATTTT
CDR3 protein: CASSLPLNRQGADNQPQHF

V gene: TRBV29-1
clone size: NA
D gene: TRBD1
J gene: TRBJ2-6
CDR3 DNA: TGCAGCGTTGGTGACAGGGGGCGCTCTTCTGGGGCCAACGTCCTGACTTTC
CDR3 protein: CSVGDRGRSSGANVLTF

V gene: TRBV5-1
clone size: NA
D gene: NA
J gene: TRBJ2-2
CDR3 DNA: TGCGCCACCCAATCTGGATACAGTAACACCGGGGAGCTGTTTTTT
CDR3 protein: CATQSGYSNTGELFF

V gene: TRBV10-3
clone size: many
D gene: NA
J gene: TRBJ1-4
CDR3 DNA: TGTGCCATCAGTGGGGGGGGGACCGCTAATGAAAAACTGTTTTTT
CDR3 protein: CAISGGGTANEKLFF

V gene: TRBV20-1
clone size: many
D gene: NA
J gene: TRBJ1-1
CDR3 DNA: TGCAGTGCTAGAGATAGTAAATGGGATACTGAAGCTTTCTTT
CDR3 protein: CSARDSKWDTEAFF

V gene: TRBV5-1
clone size: many
D gene: NA
J gene: TRBJ2-1
CDR3 DNA: TGCGCCAGCAGCTCTGGGGATGAGCAGTTCTTC
CDR3 protein: CASSSGDEQFF

V gene: TRBV5-1
clone size: many
D gene: TRBD2
J gene: TRBJ2-1
CDR3 DNA: TGCGCCAGCAGCTTTACCGGGACTAGACACTACAATGAGCAGTTCTTC
CDR3 protein: CASSFTGTRHYNEQFF

V gene: TRBV19
clone size: few
D gene: NA
J gene: TRBJ2-1
CDR3 DNA: TGTGCCAGCCCCCCAGGTAGTCATGAGCAGTTCTTC
CDR3 protein: CASPPGSHEQFF

V gene: TRBV28
clone size: many
D gene: TRBD1
J gene: TRBJ1-2
CDR3 DNA: TGTGCCAGCCTTGACAGGGCGGGGTATGGCTACACCTTC
CDR3 protein: CASLDRAGYGYTF

V gene: TRBV6-2/TRBV6-3
clone size: many
D gene: NA
J gene: TRBJ2-6
CDR3 DNA: TGTGCCAGCAGTTACCTTGCCTCTGGGGCCAACGTCCTGACTTTC
CDR3 protein: CASSYLASGANVLTF

V gene: TRBV9
clone size: many
D gene: NA
J gene: TRBJ1-6
CDR3 DNA: TGTGCCAGCAGCGTAGAATCAGGGTTTTCTGGCTATAATTCACCCCTCCACTTT
CDR3 protein: CASSVESGFSGYNSPLHF

V gene: TRBV4-1
clone size: many
D gene: TRBD2
J gene: TRBJ2-2
CDR3 DNA: TGCGCCAGCAGCTGGCGTCCCGTGCGGGAGTCAGTCGGGGAGCTGTTTTTT
CDR3 protein: CASSWRPVRESVGELFF

V gene: TRBV7-2
clone size: many
D gene: NA
J gene: TRBJ1-5
CDR3 DNA: TGTGCCAGCAGCTTAGTGTACAAGAGCAATCAGCCCCAGCATTTT
CDR3 protein: CASSLVYKSNQPQHF

V gene: TRBV7-2
clone size: many
D gene: TRBD1
J gene: TRBJ1-4
CDR3 DNA: TGTGCCAGCACCGAGGACAGGGATTATGAAAAACTGTTTTTT
CDR3 protein: CASTEDRDYEKLFF

V gene: TRBV5-1
clone size: many
D gene: NA
J gene: TRBJ1-1
CDR3 DNA: TGCGCCAGCAGCCCGGGGGACACTGAAGCTTTCTTT
CDR3 protein: CASSPGDTEAFF

V gene: TRBV7-3
clone size: few
D gene: TRBD2
J gene: TRBJ2-2
CDR3 DNA: TGTGCCAGCAGCTTAGCGGGAGTTGGCACCGGGGAGCTGTTTTTT
CDR3 protein: CASSLAGVGTGELFF

V gene: TRBV10-3
clone size: many
D gene: TRBD1
J gene: TRBJ2-7
CDR3 DNA: TGTGCCATCGAAGGACAGGGGGGGTTCGAGCAGTACTTC
CDR3 protein: CAIEGQGGFEQYF

V gene: TRBV25-1
clone size: many
D gene: NA
J gene: TRBJ1-1
CDR3 DNA: TGTGCCAGCAGCCTCCTTAGGGGAGAAGCTTTCTTT
CDR3 protein: CASSLLRGEAFF